The 23 T cell receptor beta chains below all came from one sample that was sequenced in a study of blood T cell repertoires in COVID-19. Assay used: immunoSEQ multiplex PCR; TCRdb lists only in-frame clones, some missing. The sample contains almost 250,000 clones, around 86% of which appear only once. The specimen was peripheral blood. These TCRs come from a woman older than 75 with COVID-19, enrolled during active disease.

As concerns this clone: The sample holds other DNA sequences that translate to the same CDR3. The chain employs TRBV5-4 and TRBJ2-5; TRBD2 aligns across 11 bases. V gave up 0 bases and J gave up 2 bases; unmatched junction bases: 3. Germline CDR1 is SGHNT and CDR2 is YYREEE (reference sequence). CDR3 length equals 16 residues. This chain's CDR3 is CASSLAVAGGQETQYF. The CDR3 nucleotides read TGTGCCAGCAGCTTGGCAGTAGCGGGGGGGCAAGAGACCCAGTACTTC.

The rearrangement links TRBV29-1 to TRBJ2-2, with 8 bases lining up with TRBD2. From germline, CDR1 is SQVTM and CDR2 ANQGSEA. This CDR3 is built from 15 residues. V shed 8 bases and J 6 bases; nucleotides not matched to a gene: 14. The CDR3 DNA reads TGCAGCTTATGGGAGAGGGCTAGCGGGCCCGGGGAGCTGTTTTTT. Translated, it gives CSLWERASGPGELFF.

This chain links TRBV7-2 with TRBJ2-2, with 9 bases identical to TRBD2. This CDR3 is 16 amino acids long. The ends lost 0 bases at V and 6 bases at J; junction bases unmatched: 5. CDR1 is SGHTA and CDR2 is FQGNSA in the germline V gene. The CDR3: CASSLAPPSGAGELFF. The CDR3 region has the DNA TGTGCCAGCAGCTTAGCTCCGCCTAGCGGGGCCGGGGAGCTGTTTTTT.

V usage is TRBV5-1 and J usage is TRBJ2-3, with 7 bases identical to TRBD1. There are 14 residues in the CDR3. Looked up from germline, CDR1 is SGHRS and CDR2 is YFSETQ. V was pared by 4 bases and J by 2 bases, with 4 bases of the junction left unmatched. The CDR3 coding sequence is TGCGCCAGCAGCCCCGGACAGGTCACAGATACGCAGTATTTT. Translated: CASSPGQVTDTQYF.

The rearrangement links TRBV18 to TRBJ2-3, with D possibly TRBD1 on 5 matching bases. There are 14 residues in the CDR3. V was shortened by 3 bases and J by 7 bases, with 14 bases between the two germline ends. Germline CDR1 and CDR2: KGHSH and LQKENI. CDR3 coding DNA: TGTGCCAGCTCACCTCCCAGGGATCGGAATACGCAGTATTTT. It yields the protein CASSPPRDRNTQYF.

This clone has just one count. The chain carries TRBV21-1 and TRBJ2-7; the table's D call of TRBD1 was not tested on the DNA. TRBV21-1 is labeled a pseudogene. This CDR3 is 13 amino acids long. This CDR3 reads CASRGDRGWEQYF. DNA for the CDR3: TGTGCCAGCAGAGGGGACAGGGGATGGGAGCAGTACTTC.

The chain uses TRBV20-1 and TRBJ2-7, with D possibly TRBD2 on 5 matching bases. Germline V gene lookup returns CDR1 DFQATT and CDR2 SNEGSKA (reference sequence). This CDR3 region has 16 residues. V was shortened by 3 bases and J by 2 bases, with 20 bases between the two germline ends. Written as DNA, the CDR3 is TGCAGTGCTAGTCCCGATCTGACTAAAGTCCCCTACGAGCAGTACGTC. Its protein product is CSASPDLTKVPYEQYV.

The V gene is TRBV2, the J gene TRBJ1-1; D is unclear. Germline CDR1 SNHLY, CDR2 FYNNEI. V lost 7 bases and J lost 0, with 3 bases in between. The CDR3 sequence is 11 residues long. Here the CDR3 DNA reads TGTGCCAGCACAATGAACACTGAAGCTTTCTTT. This encodes CASTMNTEAFF.

The chain carries TRBV7-2 and TRBJ2-7, with D possibly TRBD2 on 7 matching bases. The CDR3 covers 16 residues. Per germline, CDR1 SGHTA and CDR2 FQGNSA. Trimming took 5 bases from V and 5 from J, leaving 22 bases between them. CDR3 nucleotides: TGTGCCAGCAGCCTAGGGATGGGGGGGGCCAGGGACGAGCAGTACTTC. It codes for CASSLGMGGARDEQYF. Full variable domain (remainder filled in from reference TRBV7-2 and TRBJ2-7): GAGVSQSPSNKVTEKGKDVELRCDPISGHTALYWYRQSLGQGLEFLIYFQGNSAPDKSGLPSDRFSAERTGGSVSTLTIQRTQQEDSAVYLCASSLGMGGARDEQYFGPGTRLTVT.

The DNA of the CDR3 is TGTGCCAGCAGCACGTCCCGTGGGACTAGCGGGAGGGGCGAGCAGTACTTC. It codes for CASSTSRGTSGRGEQYF. The chain recombines TRBV7-2 with TRBJ2-7; 16 nucleotides line up with TRBD2. This CDR3 is built from 17 residues. J was trimmed by 6 bases and V by 5 bases; bases with no gene match: 10. Germline CDR1 and CDR2: SGHTA and FQGNSA. Using reference TRBV7-2 and TRBJ2-7 for the parts outside the CDR3, the full variable domain is GAGVSQSPSNKVTEKGKDVELRCDPISGHTALYWYRQSLGQGLEFLIYFQGNSAPDKSGLPSDRFSAERTGGSVSTLTIQRTQQEDSAVYLCASSTSRGTSGRGEQYFGPGTRLTVT.

The rearrangement joins TRBV24-1 to TRBJ1-3; D remains ambiguous. V lost 5 bases to trimming and J lost 0 bases, with 13 bases between them. Per germline, CDR1 KGHDR and CDR2 SFDVKD. This CDR3 is 16 amino acids long. The CDR3 sequence: CATSAGRGSSGNTIYF. The CDR3 DNA sequence: TGTGCCACCAGTGCAGGTCGCGGGAGCTCTGGAAACACCATATATTTT.

This clone was seen a single time. V usage is TRBV5-6 and J usage is TRBJ1-4; TRBD1 matches 9 bases. The CDR3 totals 18 residues. CDR1 SGHDT and CDR2 YYEEEE come from the germline V gene. J lost 2 bases, V lost 1 base, and 9 bases had no gene match. CDR3 in amino acids: CASSLMGTGGATNEKLFF. CDR3 in DNA: TGTGCCAGCAGCTTGATGGGCACAGGGGGCGCGACTAATGAAAAACTGTTTTTT.

This sequence joins TRBV6-5 and TRBJ1-5; TRBD1 aligns across 8 bases. Germline V gene data show CDR1 as MNHEY and CDR2 as SVGAGI. The junction had 0 bases not matched to a gene; V was cut back by 0 bases and J by 5 bases. This CDR3 spans 14 amino acids. The CDR3 DNA reads as TGTGCCAGCAGTTACTCGACAGGGGATCAGCCCCAGCATTTT. Residues: CASSYSTGDQPQHF.

J is TRBJ1-2 and V is TRBV7-8; maybe TRBD1 (5 bases). Trimming cost V 0 bases and J 4 bases, with 15 bases left between them. Germline CDR1 is SGHVS and CDR2 is FQNEAQ. The CDR3 runs to 16 residues. CDR3 sequence: CASSLAAGGVSYGYTF. The CDR3 DNA is TGTGCCAGCAGCTTAGCCGCAGGAGGGGTATCCTATGGCTACACCTTC. Using reference TRBV7-8 and TRBJ1-2 for the parts outside the CDR3, the full variable domain is GAGVSQSPRYKVAKRGQDVALRCDPISGHVSLFWYQQALGQGPEFLTYFQNEAQLDKSGLPSDRFFAERPEGSVSTLKIQRTQQEDSAVYLCASSLAAGGVSYGYTFGSGTRLTVV.

This chain links TRBV6-5 with TRBJ2-2, with TRBD2 matching 10 bases. This CDR3 has 15 residues. CDR1 and CDR2 (germline): MNHEY, SVGAGI. J lost 7 bases, V lost 6 bases, and 8 bases had no gene match. In DNA form, the CDR3 reads TGTGCCAGCAGGCCTAGCGGGGGTATAATCGGGGAGCTGTTTTTT. Its protein is CASRPSGGIIGELFF.

The rearrangement uses TRBV27 and TRBJ1-2; D ambiguous. CDR1 is MNHEY, CDR2 SMNVEV, per germline (reference sequence). This CDR3 spans 15 amino acids. The V end was cut by 5 bases, the J end by 0 bases, with 13 bases between. The CDR3 sequence is CASSPIGSSNYGYTF. The CDR3 coding sequence is TGTGCCAGCAGTCCAATCGGGAGCTCTAACTATGGCTACACCTTC.

This chain uses TRBV5-8 with TRBJ2-5; 7 bases align to TRBD1. V shed 1 base, J shed 5 bases, and the junction held 2 bases outside the gene matches. The V gene's germline CDR1 is SGHTS and CDR2 YDEGEE. The CDR3 consists of 13 residues. The CDR3 DNA is TGTGCCAGCAGCTTGAACAGGGGCGAGACCCAGTACTTC. It yields the protein CASSLNRGETQYF.

This sequence joins TRBV5-4 and TRBJ2-3; D is uncertain. CDR1 SGHNT and CDR2 YYREEE come from the germline V gene (reference sequence). V was trimmed by 0 bases and J by 4 bases, leaving 6 bases between them. This CDR3 is 13 amino acids long. The CDR3 sequence: CASSLVGPDTQYF. CDR3 sequence (DNA): TGTGCCAGCAGCTTGGTGGGCCCAGATACGCAGTATTTT.

This clone was seen only a few times. The chain employs TRBV20-1 and TRBJ1-6; the D is unclear. The V end was cut by 3 bases, the J end by 0 bases, with 12 bases between. The CDR3 totals 16 residues. The germline V gene encodes CDR1 DFQATT and CDR2 SNEGSKA (reference sequence). This chain's CDR3 is CSASGAISSYNSPLHF. The CDR3 DNA reads TGCAGTGCTAGTGGAGCTATAAGCTCCTATAATTCACCCCTCCACTTT.

This chain links TRBV18 with TRBJ1-1; 9 positions match TRBD1. Germline V gene sequence: CDR1 KGHSH, CDR2 LQKENI. V gave up 3 bases and J gave up 5 bases; unmatched junction bases: 7. The CDR3 has 15 amino acids. Written as DNA, the CDR3 is TGTGCCAGCTCACCCCGAGGACAGGGGATAACTGAAGCTTTCTTT. Translation gives CASSPRGQGITEAFF.

The V gene is TRBV5-4, the J gene TRBJ1-2; 10 bases fit TRBD1. This CDR3 comprises 15 residues. CDR1 is SGHNT and CDR2 is YYREEE in the germline V gene (reference sequence). Losses at the gene ends were 2 bases for V and 6 bases for J; bases not matched to a gene: 7. DNA of the CDR3: TGTGCCAGCAGCTTAAGACAGGGGGCATGGGATGGCTACACCTTC. It translates to CASSLRQGAWDGYTF.

The chain employs TRBV6-2 or TRBV6-3 and TRBJ2-7; weak D call: TRBD2 (5 bases). V was trimmed by 5 bases and J by 2 bases, leaving 13 bases between them. Germline loops: CDR1 MNHEY, CDR2 SVGEGT. The CDR3 consists of 14 residues. CDR3 residues: CASSLLGVAYEQYF. The CDR3 DNA is TGTGCCAGCAGTCTTCTCGGGGTAGCCTACGAGCAGTACTTC.

This chain connects TRBV28 to TRBJ1-5, with TRBD1 as a possible D gene (5 bases). The CDR3 consists of 14 residues. Germline V CDR1 and CDR2: MDHEN, SYDVKM. V shed 4 bases and J shed 4 bases, with 11 bases lying between them. CDR3 protein: CASSSSPGNQPQHF. The CDR3 nucleotides read TGTGCCAGCAGTTCTTCCCCAGGGAATCAGCCCCAGCATTTT.